This is a list of T cell receptor beta chains from one sample in a study of blood T cell repertoires in COVID-19. The table came from immunoSEQ multiplex PCR; TCRdb's copy has only in-frame clones and leaves some out. The sample lists approximately 130,000 clones, over 75% occurring once. Sample: peripheral blood. The source of these receptors is an older man with active or convalescent COVID-19. CDR3s include the opening cysteine and the closing phenylalanine or tryptophan. The order of the fields is J gene, D gene, clone size, V gene, CDR3 DNA, CDR3 protein. The D gene is left open where the match is weak. Not all rows give a size; the values are once, few, many and, for expanded clones, a class.

J gene: TRBJ2-7; D gene: .; clone size: .; V gene: TRBV6-1; CDR3 DNA: TGTGCCAGCAGTGAAGCGCTGGCAGTCTACGAGCAGTACTTC; CDR3 protein: CASSEALAVYEQYF
J gene: TRBJ2-2; D gene: TRBD2; clone size: .; V gene: TRBV28; CDR3 DNA: TGTGCCATCCCGGGGAGGGCTACCGGGGAGCTGTTTTTT; CDR3 protein: CAIPGRATGELFF
J gene: TRBJ2-2; D gene: .; clone size: .; V gene: TRBV12-3/TRBV12-4; CDR3 DNA: TGTGCCAGCAGTTTCATCCCCGGGGAGCTGTTTTTT; CDR3 protein: CASSFIPGELFF
J gene: TRBJ1-5; D gene: TRBD1; clone size: once; V gene: TRBV5-6; CDR3 DNA: TGTGCCAGCAGCTTGTTGGGACAGGTAAATCAGCCCCAGCATTTT; CDR3 protein: CASSLLGQVNQPQHF
J gene: TRBJ2-5; D gene: TRBD2; clone size: few; V gene: TRBV11-1; CDR3 DNA: TGTGCCAGCAGCTTTGCGGGAGTGGGGGAGACCCAGTACTTC; CDR3 protein: CASSFAGVGETQYF
J gene: TRBJ1-6; D gene: TRBD1; clone size: .; V gene: TRBV6-1; CDR3 DNA: TGTGCCAGCAGTGATGAGGGGGCCGGTTCACCCCTCCACTTT; CDR3 protein: CASSDEGAGSPLHF
J gene: TRBJ2-2; D gene: .; clone size: .; V gene: TRBV5-8; CDR3 DNA: TGTGCCAGCAGCAGGGGAACGGGCACCGGGGAGCTGTTTTTT; CDR3 protein: CASSRGTGTGELFF
J gene: TRBJ2-3; D gene: TRBD2; clone size: .; V gene: TRBV30; CDR3 DNA: TGTGCCTGGCGTACGGGACTAGCGCCCGATACGCAGTATTTT; CDR3 protein: CAWRTGLAPDTQYF
J gene: TRBJ1-5; D gene: TRBD1; clone size: .; V gene: TRBV19; CDR3 DNA: TGTGCCAGTAGTGGGGACAGAAATCAGCCCCAGCATTTT; CDR3 protein: CASSGDRNQPQHF
J gene: TRBJ2-1; D gene: .; clone size: .; V gene: TRBV11-2; CDR3 DNA: TGTGCCAGCAACTTCCCGGGGGACTCTCACAATGAGCAGTTCTTC; CDR3 protein: CASNFPGDSHNEQFF
J gene: TRBJ1-4; D gene: .; clone size: once; V gene: TRBV19; CDR3 DNA: TGTGCCAGTAGTCGCAAGGGGCCCACGGGGGGGCGAACTAATGAAAAACTGTTTTTT; CDR3 protein: CASSRKGPTGGRTNEKLFF
J gene: TRBJ1-1; D gene: .; clone size: .; V gene: TRBV10-3; CDR3 DNA: TGTGCCATCAGTGAGCCGGACACTGAAGCTTTCTTT; CDR3 protein: CAISEPDTEAFF
J gene: TRBJ2-1; D gene: TRBD2; clone size: .; V gene: TRBV18; CDR3 DNA: TGTGCCAGCTCATCTGGGACTAGCGGGAGTATCAATGAGCAGTTCTTC; CDR3 protein: CASSSGTSGSINEQFF
J gene: TRBJ1-4; D gene: TRBD1; clone size: .; V gene: TRBV7-9; CDR3 DNA: TGTGCCAGCAGCACTACAGGGGGCACTAATGAAAAACTGTTTTTT; CDR3 protein: CASSTTGGTNEKLFF
J gene: TRBJ2-7; D gene: .; clone size: .; V gene: TRBV16; CDR3 DNA: TGTGCCAGCAGCCCCAGCACTTTCAGGGGAACCTACGAGCAGTACTTC; CDR3 protein: CASSPSTFRGTYEQYF
J gene: TRBJ1-6; D gene: .; clone size: .; V gene: TRBV28; CDR3 DNA: TGTGCCAGCAGTACGTGGACGGAGGGCAATTCACCCCTCCACTTT; CDR3 protein: CASSTWTEGNSPLHF
J gene: TRBJ1-1; D gene: .; clone size: .; V gene: TRBV18; CDR3 DNA: TGTGCCAGCTCCCTCAACACGAACACTGAAGCTTTCTTT; CDR3 protein: CASSLNTNTEAFF
J gene: TRBJ2-7; D gene: .; clone size: .; V gene: TRBV19; CDR3 DNA: TGTGCCAGTAGTATTGGAGGCCAGGGAGGCGAGCAGTACTTC; CDR3 protein: CASSIGGQGGEQYF
J gene: TRBJ1-6; D gene: .; clone size: .; V gene: TRBV2; CDR3 DNA: TGTGCCAGCAGGAGGGACTTCAGCTCCTATAATTCACCCCTCCACTTT; CDR3 protein: CASRRDFSSYNSPLHF
J gene: TRBJ1-1; D gene: .; clone size: .; V gene: TRBV27; CDR3 DNA: TGTGCCAGCAGTTTCGGAGGGTTGAACACTGAAGCTTTCTTT; CDR3 protein: CASSFGGLNTEAFF
J gene: TRBJ1-6; D gene: TRBD1; clone size: few; V gene: TRBV7-3; CDR3 DNA: TGTGCCAGCAGCTTAGGCGACAGGGGAGATTCACCCCTCCACTTT; CDR3 protein: CASSLGDRGDSPLHF
J gene: TRBJ2-5; D gene: TRBD2; clone size: .; V gene: TRBV13; CDR3 DNA: TGTGCCAGCAGCTTAGCGGTAGCGGGAGGGGAGACCCAGTACTTC; CDR3 protein: CASSLAVAGGETQYF
J gene: TRBJ2-3; D gene: TRBD2; clone size: .; V gene: TRBV13; CDR3 DNA: TGTGCCAGCAGCTTAGCTTTGACTAGCGGGAGGGTCACAGATACGCAGTATTTT; CDR3 protein: CASSLALTSGRVTDTQYF
J gene: TRBJ1-1; D gene: .; clone size: once; V gene: TRBV24-1; CDR3 DNA: TGTGCCACCCTATCAGGCTCGGAGGGCACTGAAGCTTTCTTT; CDR3 protein: CATLSGSEGTEAFF
J gene: TRBJ2-7; D gene: .; clone size: .; V gene: TRBV4-1; CDR3 DNA: TGCGCCAGCAGCCAAGGAGGGTCTCAAGCCGAGCAGTACTTC; CDR3 protein: CASSQGGSQAEQYF
J gene: TRBJ2-2; D gene: .; clone size: few; V gene: TRBV5-8; CDR3 DNA: TGTGCCAGCAGCTTGGGGGCCGGGGACTCAGGCACCGGGGAGCTGTTTTTT; CDR3 protein: CASSLGAGDSGTGELFF
J gene: TRBJ1-5; D gene: .; clone size: .; V gene: TRBV18; CDR3 DNA: TGTGCCAGCTCACCCGGGGTCGCCCAGCCCCAGCATTTT; CDR3 protein: CASSPGVAQPQHF
J gene: TRBJ2-3; D gene: TRBD2; clone size: .; V gene: TRBV11-2; CDR3 DNA: TGTGCCAGCAATTTAGCGGGAACAGATACGCAGTATTTT; CDR3 protein: CASNLAGTDTQYF
J gene: TRBJ1-4; D gene: .; clone size: .; V gene: TRBV18; CDR3 DNA: TGTGCCAGCTCACCGATGCAGGCTGCTAATGAAAAACTGTTTTTT; CDR3 protein: CASSPMQAANEKLFF
J gene: TRBJ2-7; D gene: TRBD2; clone size: .; V gene: TRBV6-2/TRBV6-3; CDR3 DNA: TGTGCCAGCAGCCGGACTAGCGGGAACCACTACGAGCAGTACTTC; CDR3 protein: CASSRTSGNHYEQYF
J gene: TRBJ2-1; D gene: TRBD1; clone size: many; V gene: TRBV7-9; CDR3 DNA: TGTGCCAGCAGCACGACCGGGACAGGGGAGGATGAGCAGTTCTTC; CDR3 protein: CASSTTGTGEDEQFF
J gene: TRBJ2-5; D gene: TRBD2; clone size: .; V gene: TRBV5-1; CDR3 DNA: TGCGCCAGCAGCTCGACTAGCGGCCAAGAGACCCAGTACTTC; CDR3 protein: CASSSTSGQETQYF
J gene: TRBJ1-4; D gene: .; clone size: .; V gene: TRBV3-1/TRBV3-2; CDR3 DNA: TGTGCCAGCAGCCAAGATCTACAGGGAGCGGCAACTAATGAAAAACTGTTTTTT; CDR3 protein: CASSQDLQGAATNEKLFF
J gene: TRBJ1-1; D gene: .; clone size: .; V gene: TRBV7-9; CDR3 DNA: TGTGCCAGCAGTCAACAGGGAATTGAAGCTTTCTTT; CDR3 protein: CASSQQGIEAFF
J gene: TRBJ2-2; D gene: .; clone size: .; V gene: TRBV30; CDR3 DNA: TGTGCCTGGAACGCCGGGACATCAGTCACCGGGGAGCTGTTTTTT; CDR3 protein: CAWNAGTSVTGELFF
J gene: TRBJ2-7; D gene: TRBD1; clone size: .; V gene: TRBV19; CDR3 DNA: TGTGCCAGTGGACAGGGCCCCTACGAGCAGTACTTC; CDR3 protein: CASGQGPYEQYF
J gene: TRBJ2-7; D gene: TRBD2; clone size: .; V gene: TRBV28; CDR3 DNA: TGTGCCAGCAGTTCGACTAGCGGAGTCACCTACGAGCAGTACTTC; CDR3 protein: CASSSTSGVTYEQYF
J gene: TRBJ2-1; D gene: TRBD2; clone size: .; V gene: TRBV4-2; CDR3 DNA: TGTGCCAGCAGCCGGGGGGGTAATGAGCAGTTCTTC; CDR3 protein: CASSRGGNEQFF
J gene: TRBJ2-2; D gene: TRBD2; clone size: .; V gene: TRBV6-1; CDR3 DNA: TGTGCCAGCAGTGGAAGGCTAGCGGGAGACACCGGGGAGCTGTTTTTT; CDR3 protein: CASSGRLAGDTGELFF
J gene: TRBJ2-7; D gene: .; clone size: .; V gene: TRBV2; CDR3 DNA: TGTGCCAGCAGTAATCAGGGCGACGAGCAGTACTTC; CDR3 protein: CASSNQGDEQYF
J gene: TRBJ1-2; D gene: .; clone size: .; V gene: TRBV29-1; CDR3 DNA: TGCAGCGTTGGCCCCCAGGCAGGGGACGACGGCTACACCTTC; CDR3 protein: CSVGPQAGDDGYTF
J gene: TRBJ2-7; D gene: TRBD1; clone size: .; V gene: TRBV7-2; CDR3 DNA: TGTGCCAGCAGCCCCAGCACGGGACAGACCTACGAGCAGTACTTC; CDR3 protein: CASSPSTGQTYEQYF
J gene: TRBJ2-6; D gene: .; clone size: .; V gene: TRBV7-9; CDR3 DNA: TGTGCCAGCAGCTTATCGGGGGCTGGGGCCAACGTCCTGACTTTC; CDR3 protein: CASSLSGAGANVLTF
J gene: TRBJ1-2; D gene: TRBD1; clone size: .; V gene: TRBV6-1; CDR3 DNA: TGTGCCAGCAGTGAAGGGACAGGGCAGTCTTATGGCTACACCTTC; CDR3 protein: CASSEGTGQSYGYTF
J gene: TRBJ2-7; D gene: TRBD1; clone size: .; V gene: TRBV19; CDR3 DNA: TGTGCCAGTAGTGATGGACAGGGTTCTTCCGAGCAGTACTTC; CDR3 protein: CASSDGQGSSEQYF
J gene: TRBJ1-2; D gene: .; clone size: .; V gene: TRBV27; CDR3 DNA: TGTGCCAGCAGTTCCGGGTACGGGATACGTGGCTACACCTTC; CDR3 protein: CASSSGYGIRGYTF
J gene: TRBJ2-5; D gene: .; clone size: few; V gene: TRBV7-9; CDR3 DNA: TGTGCCAGCAGCTTCCCCCAGGGAAGGGAGACCCAGTACTTC; CDR3 protein: CASSFPQGRETQYF
J gene: TRBJ2-7; D gene: .; clone size: .; V gene: TRBV13; CDR3 DNA: TGTGCCAGCAGCTTAGCCCGGACAGCCTACGAGCAGTACTTC; CDR3 protein: CASSLARTAYEQYF
J gene: TRBJ2-1; D gene: TRBD2; clone size: .; V gene: TRBV3-1/TRBV3-2; CDR3 DNA: TGTGCCAGCAGCCAAGATGCTAGCGGGAGCCATGAGCAGTTCTTC; CDR3 protein: CASSQDASGSHEQFF
J gene: TRBJ2-3; D gene: .; clone size: .; V gene: TRBV19; CDR3 DNA: TGTGCCAGTAGTATTGGTAGAAGCACAGATACGCAGTATTTT; CDR3 protein: CASSIGRSTDTQYF